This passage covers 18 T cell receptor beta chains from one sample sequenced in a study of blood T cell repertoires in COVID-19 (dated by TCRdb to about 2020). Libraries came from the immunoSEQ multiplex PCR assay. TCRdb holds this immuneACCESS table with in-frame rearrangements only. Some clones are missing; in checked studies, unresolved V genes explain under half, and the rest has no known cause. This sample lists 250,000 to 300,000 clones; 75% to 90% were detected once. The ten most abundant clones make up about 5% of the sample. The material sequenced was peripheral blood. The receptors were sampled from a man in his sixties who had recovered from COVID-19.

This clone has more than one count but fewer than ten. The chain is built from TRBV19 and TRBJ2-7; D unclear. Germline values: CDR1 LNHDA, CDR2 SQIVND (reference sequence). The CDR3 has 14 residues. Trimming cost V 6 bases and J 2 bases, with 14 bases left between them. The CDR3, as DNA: TGTGCCAGTAGCGCCGGGTCTATTCCCTACGAGCAGTACTTC. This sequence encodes CASSAGSIPYEQYF.

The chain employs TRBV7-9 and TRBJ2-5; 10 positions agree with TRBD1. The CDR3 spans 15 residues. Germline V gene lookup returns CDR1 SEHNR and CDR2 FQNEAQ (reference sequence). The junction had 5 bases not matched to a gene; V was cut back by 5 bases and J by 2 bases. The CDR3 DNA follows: TGTGCCAGCAGCGCCGGACAGGGGGTACAAGAGACCCAGTACTTC. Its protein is CASSAGQGVQETQYF.

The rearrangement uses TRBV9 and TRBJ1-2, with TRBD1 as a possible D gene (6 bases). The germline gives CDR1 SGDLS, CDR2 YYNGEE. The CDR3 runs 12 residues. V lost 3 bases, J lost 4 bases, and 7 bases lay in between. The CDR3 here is CASSEGVYGYTF. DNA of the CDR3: TGTGCCAGCAGCGAGGGGGTCTATGGCTACACCTTC.

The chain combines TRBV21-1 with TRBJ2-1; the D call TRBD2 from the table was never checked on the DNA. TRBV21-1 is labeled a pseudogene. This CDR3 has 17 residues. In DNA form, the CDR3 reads TGTGCCAGCAGCAAACATCCTGGCGGGACCACCTACAATGAGCAGTTCTTC. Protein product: CASSKHPGGTTYNEQFF.

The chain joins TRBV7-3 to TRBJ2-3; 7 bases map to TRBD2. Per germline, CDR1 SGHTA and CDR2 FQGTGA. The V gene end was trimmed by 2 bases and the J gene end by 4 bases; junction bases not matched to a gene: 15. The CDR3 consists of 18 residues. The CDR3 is CASSLDGAGLGIPDTQYF. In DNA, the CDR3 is TGTGCCAGCAGCTTAGACGGGGCAGGACTAGGGATTCCAGATACGCAGTATTTT.

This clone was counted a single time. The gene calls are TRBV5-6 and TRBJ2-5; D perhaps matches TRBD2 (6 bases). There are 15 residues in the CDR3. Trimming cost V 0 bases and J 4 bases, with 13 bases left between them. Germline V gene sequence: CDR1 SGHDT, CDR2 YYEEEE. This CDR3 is CASSLEWGVSETQYF. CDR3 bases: TGTGCCAGCAGCTTGGAGTGGGGGGTATCAGAGACCCAGTACTTC.

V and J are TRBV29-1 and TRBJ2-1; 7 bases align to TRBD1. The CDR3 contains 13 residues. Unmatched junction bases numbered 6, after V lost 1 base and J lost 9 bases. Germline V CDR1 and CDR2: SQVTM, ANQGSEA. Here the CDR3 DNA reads TGCAGCGTTGAAGTTCAACAGGGGATTGAGCAGTTCTTC. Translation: CSVEVQQGIEQFF.

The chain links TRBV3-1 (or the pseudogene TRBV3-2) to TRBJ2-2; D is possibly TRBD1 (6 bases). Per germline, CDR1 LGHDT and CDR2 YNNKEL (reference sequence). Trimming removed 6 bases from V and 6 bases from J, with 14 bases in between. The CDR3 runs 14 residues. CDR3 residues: CASRRQALAGELFF. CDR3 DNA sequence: TGTGCCAGCAGACGACAGGCGTTGGCCGGGGAGCTGTTTTTT.

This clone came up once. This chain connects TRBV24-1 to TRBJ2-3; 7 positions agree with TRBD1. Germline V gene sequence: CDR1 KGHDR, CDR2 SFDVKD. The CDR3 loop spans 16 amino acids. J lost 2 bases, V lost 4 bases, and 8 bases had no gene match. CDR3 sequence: CATSERQGPFTDTQYF. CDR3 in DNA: TGTGCCACCAGTGAGCGACAGGGCCCCTTCACAGATACGCAGTATTTT.

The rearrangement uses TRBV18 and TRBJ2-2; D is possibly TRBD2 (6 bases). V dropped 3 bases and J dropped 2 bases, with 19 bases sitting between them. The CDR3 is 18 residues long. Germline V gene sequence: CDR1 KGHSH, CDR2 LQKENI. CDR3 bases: TGTGCCAGCTCACCTCGGAACTCGGGACTTACCAACACCGGGGAGCTGTTTTTT. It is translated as CASSPRNSGLTNTGELFF.

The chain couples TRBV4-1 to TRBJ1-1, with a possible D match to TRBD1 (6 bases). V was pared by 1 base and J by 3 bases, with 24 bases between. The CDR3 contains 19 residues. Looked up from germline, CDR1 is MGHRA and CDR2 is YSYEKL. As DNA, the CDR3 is TGCGCCAGCAGCCAAGGGGTTATTGGGGGCCTTGAACCCGACACTGAAGCTTTCTTT. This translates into CASSQGVIGGLEPDTEAFF.

CDR3 nucleotide sequence: TGTGCCAGCAGCTTAGATTTGGCTCTAGAGACCCAGTACTTC. Translated: CASSLDLALETQYF. The chain links TRBV11-2 to TRBJ2-5, with D hard to call. The CDR3 sequence is 14 residues long. V was pared by 0 bases and J by 4 bases, with 9 bases between. Germline values: CDR1 SGHAT, CDR2 FQNNGV.

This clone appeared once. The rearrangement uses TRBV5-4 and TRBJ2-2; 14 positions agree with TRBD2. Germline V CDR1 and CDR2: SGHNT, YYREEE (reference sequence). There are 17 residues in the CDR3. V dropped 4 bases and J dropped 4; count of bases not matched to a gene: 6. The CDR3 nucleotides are TGTGCCAGCAGCCTCGGACTAGCGGGGGGTAGCACCGGGGAGCTGTTTTTT. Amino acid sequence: CASSLGLAGGSTGELFF.

The CDR3, as DNA: TGTGCCAGCAGCTTCTGGGGAGGCACCGGGGAGCTGTTTTTT. Protein sequence: CASSFWGGTGELFF. The rearrangement joins TRBV7-3 to TRBJ2-2, with a possible D match to TRBD2 (6 bases). Germline V gene lookup returns CDR1 SGHTA and CDR2 FQGTGA. Trimming cost V 3 bases and J 4 bases, with 9 bases left between them. CDR3 length: 14 residues.

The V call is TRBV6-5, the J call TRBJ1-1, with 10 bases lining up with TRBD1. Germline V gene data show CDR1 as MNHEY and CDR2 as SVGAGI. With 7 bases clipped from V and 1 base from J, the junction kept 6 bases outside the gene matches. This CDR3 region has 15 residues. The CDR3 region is CASTLRTGGNTEAFF. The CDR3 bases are TGTGCCAGCACCCTGAGGACAGGGGGGAACACTGAAGCTTTCTTT.

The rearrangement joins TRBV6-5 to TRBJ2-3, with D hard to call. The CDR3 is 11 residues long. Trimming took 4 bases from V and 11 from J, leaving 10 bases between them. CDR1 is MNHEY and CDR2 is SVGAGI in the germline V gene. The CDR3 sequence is CASSSRRRQYF. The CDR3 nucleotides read TGTGCCAGCAGTTCCCGACGGAGGCAGTATTTT.

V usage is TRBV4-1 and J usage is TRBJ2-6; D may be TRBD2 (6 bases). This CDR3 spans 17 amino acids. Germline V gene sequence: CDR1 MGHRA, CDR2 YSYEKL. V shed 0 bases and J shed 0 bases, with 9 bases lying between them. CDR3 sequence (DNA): TGCGCCAGCAGCCAAGACGCGGGATTCTCTGGGGCCAACGTCCTGACTTTC. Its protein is CASSQDAGFSGANVLTF.

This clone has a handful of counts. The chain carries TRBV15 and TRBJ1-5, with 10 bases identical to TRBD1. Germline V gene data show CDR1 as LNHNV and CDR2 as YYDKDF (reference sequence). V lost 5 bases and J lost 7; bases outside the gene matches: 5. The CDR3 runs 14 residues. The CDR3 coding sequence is TGTGCCACCAGCGCCGACAGGGGGCACCAGCCCCAGCATTTT. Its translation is CATSADRGHQPQHF.